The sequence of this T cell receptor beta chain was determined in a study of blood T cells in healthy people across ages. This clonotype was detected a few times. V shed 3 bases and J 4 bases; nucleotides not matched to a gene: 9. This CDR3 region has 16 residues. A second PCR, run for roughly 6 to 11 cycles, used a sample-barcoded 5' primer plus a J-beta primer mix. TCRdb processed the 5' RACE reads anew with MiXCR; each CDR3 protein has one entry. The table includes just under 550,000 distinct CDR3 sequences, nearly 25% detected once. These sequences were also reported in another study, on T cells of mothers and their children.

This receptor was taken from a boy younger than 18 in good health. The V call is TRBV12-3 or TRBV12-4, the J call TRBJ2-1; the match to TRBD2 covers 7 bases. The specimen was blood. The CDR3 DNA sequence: TGTGCCAGCAGTTTCGGAGCGGGGACCACGTACAATGAGCAGTTCTTC. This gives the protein CASSFGAGTTYNEQFF.